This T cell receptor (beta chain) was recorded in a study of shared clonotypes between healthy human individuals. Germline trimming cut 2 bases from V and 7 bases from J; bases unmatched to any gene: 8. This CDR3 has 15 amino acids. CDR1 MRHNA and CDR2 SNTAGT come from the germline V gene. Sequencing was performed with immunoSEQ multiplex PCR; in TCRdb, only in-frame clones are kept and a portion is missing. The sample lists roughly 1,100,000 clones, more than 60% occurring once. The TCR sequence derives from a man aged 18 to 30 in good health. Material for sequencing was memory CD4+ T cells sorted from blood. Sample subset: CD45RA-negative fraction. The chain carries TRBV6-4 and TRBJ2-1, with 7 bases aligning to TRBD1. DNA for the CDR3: TGTGCCAGCAGTGACCAGGCAGGGGGTGTAAATGAGCAGTTCTTC. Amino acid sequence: CASSDQAGGVNEQFF.